This T cell receptor (beta chain) derives from a study of early stage breast cancer tumors. In germline, CDR1 is SGHVS, CDR2 FQNEAQ. V gave up 4 bases and J gave up 4 bases; unmatched junction bases: 11. This CDR3 is 17 amino acids long. Generated by immunoSEQ multiplex PCR, the TCRdb table keeps only in-frame clones and is missing some. Of about 38,000 clones in the sample, 65% to 75% were seen once. This sequence originates from a person in their sixties or seventies with breast cancer. Sequenced input: blood. This chain uses TRBV7-8 with TRBJ1-3, with TRBD1 identical over 9 bases. The CDR3 DNA is TGTGCCAGCAGCTACGCCGGGACAGGGAATCCGGGAAACACCATATATTTT. This gives the protein CASSYAGTGNPGNTIYF.